Listed below are T cell receptor beta chains from one sample, sequenced in a study of control samples from healthy donors and cancer patients. Here immunoSEQ multiplex PCR was the method, and the copy in TCRdb shows in-frame clones only, minus some. The repertoire holds about 110,000 clones, around 89% seen once, with approximately 18% in the top ten. The specimen sequenced was blood. These receptors were obtained from a woman aged 50 to 65 in good health. The CDR3 runs from the conserved cysteine through the conserved F or W. A D gene is named only where the DNA matches it firmly. Rows give clone size only sometimes, using once, few, many, or a class for an expanded clone.

clone_size cdr3_length d_call j_call v_call cdr3_aa cdr3_nt
few 13 TRBD1 TRBJ1-6 TRBV6-5 CASSTGGNSPLHF TGTGCCAGCAGTACAGGGGGCAACTCACCCCTCCACTTT
- 15 - TRBJ2-7 TRBV15 CATSRDPGQRYEQYF TGTGCCACCAGCAGAGATCCGGGGCAAAGGTACGAGCAGTACTTC
few 10 - TRBJ2-2 TRBV7-9 CAELQRELFF TGTGCCGAATTGCAGCGGGAGCTGTTTTTT
- 14 TRBD1 TRBJ2-7 TRBV27 CASSHRGNSYEQYF TGTGCCAGCAGCCACAGGGGTAACTCCTACGAGCAGTACTTC
once 14 - TRBJ2-5 TRBV7-7 CASSFGAGKETQYF TGTGCCAGCAGTTTTGGAGCGGGTAAAGAGACCCAGTACTTC
once 15 TRBD2 TRBJ2-5 TRBV19 CASNPHRGGSETQYF TGTGCCAGTAATCCCCATCGGGGGGGGTCGGAGACCCAGTACTTC
- 11 - TRBJ2-1 TRBV7-9 CASSLISEQFF TGTGCCAGCAGCTTAATCAGTGAGCAGTTCTTC
- 18 - TRBJ1-6 TRBV4-1 CASSQDPPGSPDNSPLHF TGCGCCAGCAGCCAAGACCCCCCCGGTTCACCCGATAATTCACCCCTCCACTTT
- 15 - TRBJ2-3 TRBV5-1 CASSFGDPGTDTQYF TGCGCCAGCAGCTTCGGAGACCCCGGCACAGATACGCAGTATTTT
- 18 TRBD1 TRBJ2-2 TRBV7-9 CASSLKTGGKANTGELFF TGTGCCAGCAGCTTAAAGACAGGGGGCAAGGCGAACACCGGGGAGCTGTTTTTT
- 16 - TRBJ2-1 TRBV19 CASSINGGLTYNEQFF TGTGCCAGTAGTATCAATGGGGGCCTTACCTACAATGAGCAGTTCTTC
- 14 - TRBJ1-5 TRBV18 CASSLRNGREPQHF TGTGCCAGCTCACTCCGGAACGGGAGAGAGCCCCAGCATTTT
- 13 - TRBJ1-5 TRBV4-3 CASSQDLSQPQHF TGCGCCAGCAGCCAAGATCTTTCCCAGCCCCAGCATTTT
many 15 - TRBJ1-2 TRBV4-1 CASSQDLGFNYGYTF TGCGCCAGCAGCCAAGATTTAGGATTTAACTATGGCTACACCTTC
- 11 - TRBJ2-1 TRBV3-1/TRBV3-2 CASSLQWEQFF TGTGCCAGCAGCCTTCAATGGGAGCAGTTCTTC